The present T cell receptor gamma chain was sequenced within a study of Vδ1+ human thymocytes. The CDR3 runs to 13 residues. From germline, CDR1 is EGSNGY and CDR2 YDSYNSKV. The junction had 0 bases not matched to a gene; V was cut back by 0 bases and J by 1 base. Sequences come from RNA converted to cDNA by reverse transcription. Pooled V-gene forward primers with one constant-region reverse primer generated the CDR3 amplicons by multiplex PCR. TCRdb fed the multiplex PCR reads into CATT to redo clone calling. The repertoire holds 8,000 to 9,000 gamma-chain clones, with less than 70% as singletons. This clone is termed large. Its antigen is still unknown. This sample also contains other DNA sequences that code for the same CDR3. The sorted cells were CD3+ Vdelta1+ Vdelta2- thymocytes from alphabeta-depleted thymus. Sorted Vdelta1+ thymocytes were about 97% to 99.6% pure. Overall study findings and caveats: Around a fifth of thymic delta-chain sequences were Vdelta2, with few Vdelta3, unlike blood Vdelta1+ controls. Thymic TRG and TRD repertoires appeared highly polyclonal.

The receptor's source is a girl less than two years old who had congenital heart surgery. The sequencing sample was made of Vdelta1+ gamma-delta thymocytes from the thymus. Described subset: FACS-sorted CD3+ TCRalphabeta- TCRVdelta1+ TCRVdelta2- thymocytes. The chain combines TRGV2 with TRGJ1 or TRGJ2. CDR3 coding DNA: TGTGCCACCTGGGACGGGAATTATTATAAGAAACTCTTT. Translated: CATWDGNYYKKLF.